These 5 T cell receptor beta chains were sequenced from one sample in a study of blood T cell repertoires in COVID-19. Produced via immunoSEQ multiplex PCR; TCRdb's table is partial and in-frame only. The profile shows approximately 86,000 clones, 80% to 90% of them singletons. Specimen: peripheral blood. The receptors stem from a man in his fifties or sixties with acute or convalescent COVID-19.

The DNA for the CDR3 is TGTGCCAGCAGCCTAGTCCCAGGGACCTACGAGCAGTACTTC. It codes for CASSLVPGTYEQYF. J is TRBJ2-7 and V is TRBV7-8; tentative D call: TRBD1 (5 bases). Germline CDR1 reads SGHVS; CDR2 reads FQNEAQ. The CDR3 sequence is 14 residues long. V was trimmed by 5 bases and J by 2 bases, leaving 13 bases between them.

The rearrangement joins TRBV3-1 (or the pseudogene TRBV3-2) to TRBJ1-6; D gene unclear. The V end was cut by 4 bases, the J end by 7 bases, with 5 bases between. This CDR3 comprises 12 residues. Germline CDR1 is LGHDT and CDR2 is YNNKEL (reference sequence). The CDR3 reads CASSLANSPLHF. CDR3 in DNA: TGTGCCAGCAGCCTGGCCAATTCACCCCTCCACTTT.

This chain joins TRBV4-1 and TRBJ2-1; 11 positions match TRBD2. Germline trimming cut 0 bases from V and 0 bases from J; bases unmatched to any gene: 7. Looked up from germline, CDR1 is MGHRA and CDR2 is YSYEKL. CDR3 length: 19 residues. This CDR3 reads CASSQDRGLAVSSYNEQFF. The CDR3 DNA reads as TGCGCCAGCAGCCAAGATAGGGGACTAGCGGTAAGCTCCTACAATGAGCAGTTCTTC.

The J gene is TRBJ2-1, the V gene TRBV2, with 7 bases identical to TRBD1. The trim removed 4 bases at V and 7 bases at J, leaving 7 bases unmatched. The CDR3 has 14 residues. From germline, CDR1 is SNHLY and CDR2 FYNNEI. The CDR3 here is CASSVRAGGNEQFF. CDR3 nucleotides: TGTGCCAGCAGTGTGAGGGCAGGGGGAAATGAGCAGTTCTTC.

The V and J genes are TRBV7-8 and TRBJ1-2, with D unresolved. Trimming shortened V by 1 base and J by 1 base, and 7 bases separated the two germline ends. Per the germline V gene, CDR1 is SGHVS and CDR2 is FQNEAQ. The CDR3 is 14 amino acids. The CDR3 sequence is CASSLDEFNYGYTF. The CDR3, as DNA: TGTGCCAGCAGCTTAGATGAGTTTAACTATGGCTACACCTTC.